This entry is about one T cell receptor beta chain. This sample stems from a study of technical replicates of blood from a few donors. Some clones are missing from TCRdb's copy, which holds only in-frame ones; the method was immunoSEQ multiplex PCR. The sample records about 86,000 clones, over 90% being singletons. Looked up from germline, CDR1 is SGHDT and CDR2 is YYEEEE. This CDR3 contains 15 residues. Trimming stripped 4 bases from V and 5 bases from J, with 15 bases between. The sequence was obtained from a human donor in good health. This chain joins TRBV5-6 and TRBJ2-2, with a possible D match to TRBD1 (5 bases). The sample was T cells isolated from PBMCs. CDR3 DNA sequence: TGTGCCAGCAGCCCTGGACATCTAGGGACCGGGGAGCTGTTTTTT. Protein product: CASSPGHLGTGELFF.